This TCR beta chain was captured in a study of control samples from healthy donors and cancer patients. Libraries were prepared by immunoSEQ multiplex PCR; TCRdb keeps only in-frame clonotypes and omits some of them. The table lists 130,000 or so clones, approximately 87% of them singletons. V lost 4 bases, J lost 2 bases, and 9 bases lay in between. This CDR3 has 13 residues. Germline V gene sequence: CDR1 MNHEY, CDR2 SMNVEV (reference sequence). This TCR came from a man aged 25-45 years in good health. Sample: blood. The chain has TRBV27 and TRBJ2-7; D remains ambiguous. Written as DNA, the CDR3 is TGTGCCAGCAGTTCCGGCAGTCCCTACGAGCAGTACTTC. Its protein is CASSSGSPYEQYF.